The next 26 T cell receptor beta chains were all read from a single sample in a study of blood T cell repertoires in COVID-19. TCRdb's table, derived via immunoSEQ multiplex PCR, lists solely in-frame clones and lacks some. The data show about 200,000 clones, with less than 80% seen just once and roughly 14% held by the top ten. Sequencing used peripheral blood. Every receptor here comes from a man aged 45 to 65 who had recovered from COVID-19.

This clone appeared a few times. The chain joins TRBV27 to TRBJ1-1; 10 bases line up with TRBD1. Per the germline V gene, CDR1 is MNHEY and CDR2 is SMNVEV (reference sequence). Trimming at V came to 6 bases and at J to 6 bases, leaving 10 bases not matched to a gene. The CDR3 runs 15 residues. CDR3 in DNA: TGTGCCAGCAGCCGACAGGGGGCCTTTTACGCTGAAGCTTTCTTT. This codes for CASSRQGAFYAEAFF.

This clone was seen more than once but under ten times. This rearrangement joins TRBV5-6 to TRBJ1-5, with a weak D call TRBD1 (5 bases). Germline V gene lookup returns CDR1 SGHDT and CDR2 YYEEEE. Trimming cost V 2 bases and J 4 bases, with 10 bases left between them. This CDR3 contains 14 residues. The CDR3 protein is CASSLGRGNQPQHF. The CDR3 DNA reads as TGTGCCAGCAGCTTAGGGAGGGGAAATCAGCCCCAGCATTTT.

In this sample, this clone turned up a few times. The chain has TRBV2 and TRBJ1-2; 8 nucleotides line up with TRBD1. Per the germline V gene, CDR1 is SNHLY and CDR2 is FYNNEI. This CDR3 region has 14 residues. The V segment lost 6 bases and the J segment 4 bases; nucleotides outside the gene matches: 7. CDR3 residues: CASSDGQGSYGYTF. The CDR3 DNA sequence: TGTGCCAGCAGCGACGGACAGGGTAGCTATGGCTACACCTTC. Together with reference TRBV2 and TRBJ1-2, the CDR3 gives the full variable domain: EPEVTQTPSHQVTQMGQEVILRCVPISNHLYFYWYRQILGQKVEFLVSFYNNEISEKSEIFDDQFSVERPDGSNFTLKIRSTKLEDSAMYFCASSDGQGSYGYTFGSGTRLTVV.

A few counts support this clone. The V gene is TRBV30, the J gene TRBJ2-1; TRBD2 agrees at 10 bases. V lost 4 bases, J lost 7 bases, and 1 base stayed unmatched. Germline assignment: CDR1 GTSNPN and CDR2 SVGIG (reference sequence). The CDR3 extends over 12 amino acids. Here the CDR3 DNA reads TGTGCCTGGACTAGCGGGAGAAATGAGCAGTTCTTC. This translates into CAWTSGRNEQFF. Based on the CDR3 plus reference TRBV30 and TRBJ2-1, the full variable domain is SQTIHQWPATLVQPVGSPLSLECTVEGTSNPNLYWYRQAAGRGLQLLFYSVGIGQISSEVPQNLSASRPQDRQFILSSKKLLLSDSGFYLCAWTSGRNEQFFGPGTRLTVL.

V gene TRBV6-4 combines with J gene TRBJ2-1; 9 nucleotides align to TRBD1. V trimming: 6 bases; J trimming: 15 bases; junction bases outside the gene matches: 15. The CDR3 runs 14 residues. The germline CDR1 and CDR2 sequences are MRHNA and SNTAGT. CDR3 sequence reads: CASSPGVGDRVLFF. CDR3 sequence (DNA): TGTGCCAGCAGCCCTGGGGTGGGGGACAGGGTTCTGTTCTTC.

The chain is built from TRBV19 and TRBJ2-1, with 9 bases aligning to TRBD1. Trimming cost V 4 bases and J 6 bases; bases outside gene matches: 7. In germline, CDR1 is LNHDA, CDR2 SQIVND (reference sequence). The CDR3 spans 15 residues. CDR3 protein: CASSTPGQGTNEQFF. The CDR3 region has the DNA TGTGCCAGTAGTACCCCGGGACAGGGTACCAATGAGCAGTTCTTC.

This sequence joins TRBV5-6 and TRBJ2-5; tentative D call: TRBD1 (5 bases). The CDR3 contains 14 residues. Germline V CDR1 and CDR2: SGHDT, YYEEEE. Trimming shortened V by 0 bases and J by 3 bases, and 9 bases separated the two germline ends. CDR3 protein: CASSLAGREETQYF. The CDR3 DNA reads TGTGCCAGCAGCTTGGCGGGCAGGGAAGAGACCCAGTACTTC.

CDR3 sequence reads: CASSIAPSSGATYEQYF. CDR3 bases: TGTGCCAGTAGTATAGCCCCGTCTAGCGGGGCCACCTACGAGCAGTACTTC. J is TRBJ2-7 and V is TRBV19; 9 bases match TRBD2. Germline assignment: CDR1 LNHDA and CDR2 SQIVND (reference sequence). This CDR3 has 17 amino acids. V lost 1 base, J lost 2 bases, and 9 bases stayed unmatched.

The chain is built from TRBV6-2 or TRBV6-3 and TRBJ1-5, with D hard to call. This CDR3 has 16 amino acids. The germline gives CDR1 MNHEY, CDR2 SVGEGT. Trimming stripped 3 bases from V and 3 bases from J, with 15 bases between. This CDR3 is CASSYSWTGDNQPQHF. For the CDR3, the DNA is TGTGCCAGCAGTTATAGCTGGACTGGGGACAATCAGCCCCAGCATTTT.

This clone was found a few times. The V call is TRBV2, the J call TRBJ2-4; D is unclear. This CDR3 contains 12 residues. V lost 6 bases to trimming and J lost 1 base, with 4 bases between them. The germline CDR1 and CDR2 sequences are SNHLY and FYNNEI. In nucleotides, the CDR3 is TGTGCCAGCAGCCCGGCCAAAAACATTCAGTACTTC. Protein product: CASSPAKNIQYF.

The chain joins TRBV13 to TRBJ1-1; D is unclear. The CDR3 spans 15 residues. Germline V gene sequence: CDR1 PRHDT, CDR2 FYEKMQ (reference sequence). The ends were cut back, 1 base at V and 2 bases at J, with 11 bases in the middle. CDR3 region: CASSLEGQVNTEAFF. Here the CDR3 DNA reads TGTGCCAGCAGCTTAGAAGGCCAGGTAAACACTGAAGCTTTCTTT.

The CDR3 here is CASSIGSLKNTEAFF. The CDR3 DNA reads as TGTGCCAGTAGTATTGGGAGCTTAAAGAACACTGAAGCTTTCTTT. The chain combines TRBV19 with TRBJ1-1; D unresolved. The CDR3 is made up of 15 amino acids. V was cut by 3 bases and J by 1 base, with 12 bases left in between. Looked up from germline, CDR1 is LNHDA and CDR2 is SQIVND (reference sequence).

This chain links TRBV5-4 with TRBJ1-6; D gene uncertain. Trimming removed 3 bases at V and 4 bases at J, with 8 bases between. The CDR3 length is 14 residues. Germline-derived CDR1 and CDR2 are SGHNT and YYREEE (reference sequence). The CDR3 region is CASSSTEYNSPLHF. In DNA form, the CDR3 reads TGTGCCAGCAGCTCCACAGAGTATAATTCACCCCTCCACTTT. The full variable domain, with the rest looked up from reference TRBV5-4 and TRBJ1-6, is ETGVTQSPTHLIKTRGQQVTLRCSSQSGHNTVSWYQQALGQGPQFIFQYYREEENGRGNFPPRFSGLQFPNYSSELNVNALELDDSALYLCASSSTEYNSPLHFGNGTRLTVT.

The chain carries TRBV29-1 and TRBJ2-2, with a tentative D call TRBD1 (5 bases). This CDR3 contains 14 residues. Germline values: CDR1 SQVTM, CDR2 ANQGSEA. Trimming pared 5 bases from V and 4 bases from J, leaving 14 bases between. The CDR3 loop reads CSVPQGGGTGELFF. CDR3 coding DNA: TGCAGCGTTCCTCAGGGTGGTGGCACCGGGGAGCTGTTTTTT.

The genes are TRBV30 and TRBJ2-5; D unresolved. The CDR3 extends over 13 amino acids. Trimming removed 4 bases from V and 0 bases from J, with 9 bases in between. Germline CDR1 reads GTSNPN; CDR2 reads SVGIG (reference sequence). CDR3 coding DNA: TGTGCCTGGATTGGGCGTGACCAAGAGACCCAGTACTTC. Amino acid sequence: CAWIGRDQETQYF.

The CDR3 spells CASSWTGRGEQYF. In DNA form, the CDR3 reads TGTGCCAGCAGTTGGACAGGGAGGGGCGAGCAGTACTTC. The rearrangement joins TRBV27 to TRBJ2-7, with a possible D match to TRBD1 (8 bases). The V gene's germline CDR1 is MNHEY and CDR2 SMNVEV (reference sequence). The CDR3 is made up of 13 amino acids. The V end was cut by 4 bases, the J end by 6 bases, with 13 bases between.

The V and J genes are TRBV28 and TRBJ1-6; perhaps TRBD1 as D (5 bases). This CDR3 has 14 amino acids. Germline CDR1 MDHEN, CDR2 SYDVKM. With 4 bases removed from V and 7 bases from J, the gap between germline ends came to 11 bases. The CDR3 protein is CASSSPGGNSPLHF. The DNA of the CDR3 is TGTGCCAGCAGTTCTCCCGGGGGGAATTCACCCCTCCACTTT. Supplemented by reference TRBV28 and TRBJ1-6, the full variable domain reads DVKVTQSSRYLVKRTGEKVFLECVQDMDHENMFWYRQDPGLGLRLIYFSYDVKMKEKGDIPEGYSVSREKKERFSLILESASTNQTSMYLCASSSPGGNSPLHFGNGTRLTVT.

Notes on this clone: Germline and junction disagree at one end, which may indicate a read error. This rearrangement joins TRBV28 to TRBJ1-3; the D is unclear. CDR3 length: 13 amino acids. Looked up from germline, CDR1 is MDHEN and CDR2 is SYDVKM. This CDR3 reads CASSLGTREPGDF. The CDR3 nucleotides are TGTGCCAGCAGTTTAGGAACCCGGGAGCCCGGCGATTTT.

The J gene is TRBJ2-7, the V gene TRBV18; D not resolved. Germline assignment: CDR1 KGHSH and CDR2 LQKENI. The V and J ends lost 0 bases and 1 base respectively, with 7 bases between them. The CDR3 is 14 amino acids. CDR3 sequence reads: CASSPPVRSYEQYF. DNA of the CDR3: TGTGCCAGCTCACCACCGGTGAGATCCTACGAGCAGTACTTC.

This sequence joins TRBV7-2 and TRBJ1-1; the D gene is possibly TRBD1 (5 bases). V was trimmed by 0 bases and J by 10 bases, leaving 18 bases between them. Germline values: CDR1 SGHTA, CDR2 FQGNSA. This CDR3 comprises 15 residues. CDR3 bases: TGTGCCAGCAGCTTAGCCCCCCAGGGCTATAGAGGAGCTTTCTTT. Translated: CASSLAPQGYRGAFF.

This sequence joins TRBV7-8 and TRBJ2-7, with TRBD2 identical over 8 bases. The V gene end was trimmed by 8 bases and the J gene end by 5 bases; junction bases not matched to a gene: 11. Looked up from germline, CDR1 is SGHVS and CDR2 is FQNEAQ. This CDR3 spans 14 amino acids. CDR3 sequence: CASSRRAGVDEQYF. For the CDR3, the DNA is TGTGCCAGCTCGCGGAGAGCGGGAGTAGACGAGCAGTACTTC.

The chain links TRBV28 to TRBJ1-5, with TRBD1 matching 7 bases. The CDR3 contains 14 residues. The J segment lost 4 bases and the V segment lost 4 bases, leaving 4 bases of the junction unmatched. CDR1 is MDHEN, CDR2 SYDVKM, per germline. CDR3 bases: TGTGCCAGCAGTTCAGACAGGGATAATCAGCCCCAGCATTTT. Its translation is CASSSDRDNQPQHF.

This clone was seen just once. The chain couples TRBV19 to TRBJ2-7; TRBD1 aligns across 9 bases. Trimming took 3 bases from V and 2 from J; bases not matched to a gene: 11. The CDR3 loop spans 17 amino acids. CDR1 is LNHDA and CDR2 is SQIVND in the germline V gene (reference sequence). As DNA, the CDR3 is TGTGCCAGTAGTATTGAGGGGGGACAGGGAACCCCCTACGAGCAGTACTTC. Its translation: CASSIEGGQGTPYEQYF.

Here the CDR3 reads CASSVEQVGYNEQFF. The CDR3 coding sequence is TGTGCCAGCAGTGTAGAGCAGGTCGGTTACAATGAGCAGTTCTTC. The chain uses TRBV6-4 and TRBJ2-1; D not resolved. The CDR3 has 15 amino acids. The V end lost 4 bases, the J end lost 4 bases, and 14 bases lay between the germline ends. Germline V gene data show CDR1 as MRHNA and CDR2 as SNTAGT.

The V call is TRBV5-8, the J call TRBJ2-1; 10 bases map to TRBD2. Germline values: CDR1 SGHTS, CDR2 YDEGEE. This CDR3 has 15 amino acids. V lost 4 bases and J lost 6; bases outside the gene matches: 7. The CDR3 bases are TGTGCCAGCAGCCCAGGACTAGCGGACGCCAATGAGCAGTTCTTC. Translating gives CASSPGLADANEQFF.

V usage is TRBV11-2 and J usage is TRBJ2-1; unclear D gene. The CDR3 is 17 residues long. CDR1 is SGHAT, CDR2 FQNNGV, per germline. V lost 0 bases, J lost 1 base, and 13 bases lay in between. As DNA, the CDR3 is TGTGCCAGCAGCTTAGATTTTTTGGCGGTTTCCTACAATGAGCAGTTCTTC. Its protein product is CASSLDFLAVSYNEQFF.